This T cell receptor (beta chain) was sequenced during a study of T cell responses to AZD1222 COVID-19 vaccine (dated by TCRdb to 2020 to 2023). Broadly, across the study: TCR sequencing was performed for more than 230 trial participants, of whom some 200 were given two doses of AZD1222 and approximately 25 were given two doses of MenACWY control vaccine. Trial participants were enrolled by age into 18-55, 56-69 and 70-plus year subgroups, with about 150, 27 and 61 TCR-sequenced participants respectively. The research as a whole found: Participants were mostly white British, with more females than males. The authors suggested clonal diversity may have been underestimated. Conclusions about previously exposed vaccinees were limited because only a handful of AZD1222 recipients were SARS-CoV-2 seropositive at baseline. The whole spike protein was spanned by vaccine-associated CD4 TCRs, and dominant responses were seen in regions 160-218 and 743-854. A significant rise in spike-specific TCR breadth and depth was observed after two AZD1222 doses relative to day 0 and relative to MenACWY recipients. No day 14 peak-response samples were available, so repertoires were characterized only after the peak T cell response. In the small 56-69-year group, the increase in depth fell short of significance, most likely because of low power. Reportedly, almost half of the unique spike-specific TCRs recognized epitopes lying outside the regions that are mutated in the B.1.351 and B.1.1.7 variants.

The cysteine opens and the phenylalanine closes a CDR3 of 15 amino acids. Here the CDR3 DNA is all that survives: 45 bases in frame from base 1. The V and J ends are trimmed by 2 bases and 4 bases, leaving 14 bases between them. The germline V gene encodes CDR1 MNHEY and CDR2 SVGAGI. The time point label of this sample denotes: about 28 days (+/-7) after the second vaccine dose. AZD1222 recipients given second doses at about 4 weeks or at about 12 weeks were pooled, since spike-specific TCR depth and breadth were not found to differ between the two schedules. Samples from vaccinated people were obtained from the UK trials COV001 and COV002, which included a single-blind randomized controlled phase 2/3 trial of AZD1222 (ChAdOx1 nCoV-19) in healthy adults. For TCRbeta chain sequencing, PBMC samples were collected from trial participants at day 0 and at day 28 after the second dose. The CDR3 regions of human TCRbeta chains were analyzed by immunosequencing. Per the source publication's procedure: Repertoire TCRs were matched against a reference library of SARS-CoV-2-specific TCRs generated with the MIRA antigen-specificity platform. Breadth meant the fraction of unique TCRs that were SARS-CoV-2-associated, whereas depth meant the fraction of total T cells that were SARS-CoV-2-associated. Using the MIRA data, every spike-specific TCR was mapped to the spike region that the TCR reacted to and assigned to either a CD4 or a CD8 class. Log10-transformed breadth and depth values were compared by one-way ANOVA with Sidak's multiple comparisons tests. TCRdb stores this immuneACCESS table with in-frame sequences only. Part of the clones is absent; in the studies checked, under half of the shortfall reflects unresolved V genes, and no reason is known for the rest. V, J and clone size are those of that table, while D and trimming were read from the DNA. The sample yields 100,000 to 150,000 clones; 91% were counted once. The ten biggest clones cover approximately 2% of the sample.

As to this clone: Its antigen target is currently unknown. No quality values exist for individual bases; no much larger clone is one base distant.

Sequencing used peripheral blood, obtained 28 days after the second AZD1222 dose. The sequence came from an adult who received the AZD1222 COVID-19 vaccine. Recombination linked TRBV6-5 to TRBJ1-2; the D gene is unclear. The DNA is TGTGCCAGCAGTTACAGTCATTTGGGTCTCTATGGCTACACCTTC. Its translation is CASSYSHLGLYGYTF.